These 27 T cell receptor beta chains originate from one sample sequenced in a study of T cell repertoires in cytomegalovirus infection. In TCRdb, the reads were re-called with MiXCR into one record per CDR3 protein. Seen here are 490,000 or so distinct CDR3 sequences, approximately 11% observed once, and the top ten hold approximately 10%. The sequenced sample consisted of PBMCs. These receptors were taken from a human donor in good health (CMV status not recorded). Some clones in this sample may be carry-over from other donors' samples.

The table lists this clonotype with many counts. The chain employs TRBV7-2 and TRBJ1-1, with 8 bases identical to TRBD1. CDR3 length: 15 residues. Losses at the gene ends were 4 bases for V and 5 bases for J; bases not matched to a gene: 9. CDR1 is SGHTA and CDR2 is FQGNSA in the germline V gene. CDR3 nucleotide sequence: TGTGCCAGCAGCTACCCAGGGGGCGCGCGTACTGAAGCTTTCTTT. Residues: CASSYPGGARTEAFF.

In this sample, this clonotype turned up many times. The chain recombines TRBV15 with TRBJ1-5; D not certain. CDR1 is LNHNV and CDR2 is YYDKDF in the germline V gene (reference sequence). The CDR3 length is 17 residues. Trimming took off 0 bases at V and 0 bases at J, with 12 bases between the two ends. The CDR3 protein is CATSRDRRKNSNQPQHF. Written as DNA, the CDR3 is TGTGCCACCAGCAGAGATCGGAGGAAAAATAGCAATCAGCCCCAGCATTTT.

At least ten counts were recorded for this clonotype. The chain combines TRBV4-2 with TRBJ2-3; D is uncertain. The CDR3 runs 14 residues. The germline CDR1 and CDR2 sequences are LGHNA and YNFKEQ. V lost 1 base and J lost 3, with 8 bases in between. The CDR3 DNA is TGTGCCAGCAGCCAAGTTAGCCCAACAGATACGCAGTATTTT. Translation: CASSQVSPTDTQYF.

This clonotype came up a few times. The chain carries TRBV19 and TRBJ1-6; TRBD1 agrees at 8 bases. After removal of 6 bases from V and 8 bases from J, the junction contained 6 bases not matched to a gene. This CDR3 has 14 amino acids. Germline V gene data show CDR1 as LNHDA and CDR2 as SQIVND (reference sequence). The CDR3 sequence is CASRGQGADSPLHF. The CDR3 coding sequence is TGTGCCAGTAGAGGCCAGGGGGCGGATTCACCCCTCCACTTT.

This rearrangement joins TRBV11-1 to TRBJ1-1, with TRBD1 identical over 8 bases. This CDR3 has 13 amino acids. Losses at the gene ends were 5 bases for V and 6 bases for J; bases not matched to a gene: 5. CDR1 is SGHAT and CDR2 is FQDESV in the germline V gene (reference sequence). CDR3: CASSLQGDAEAFF. The CDR3 bases are TGTGCCAGCAGCCTACAGGGGGACGCTGAAGCTTTCTTT.

This chain links TRBV10-3 with TRBJ2-1, with a weak D call TRBD2 (5 bases). V lost 5 bases and J 6 bases, leaving 11 bases between the germline ends. The CDR3 consists of 13 residues. In germline, CDR1 is ENHRY, CDR2 SYGVKD. The CDR3 sequence is CAISPAGLNEQFF. In DNA form, the CDR3 reads TGTGCCATCAGTCCGGCGGGCCTCAATGAGCAGTTCTTC.

This clonotype occurred many times. This rearrangement joins TRBV14 to TRBJ2-3; maybe TRBD2 (6 bases). V was shortened by 4 bases and J by 2 bases, with 16 bases between the two germline ends. Germline loops: CDR1 SGHDN, CDR2 FVKESK. The CDR3 spans 16 residues. CDR3 DNA: TGTGCCAGCAGCCTCAGGGCGGGGAAACCCACAGATACGCAGTATTTT. Its translation is CASSLRAGKPTDTQYF. Full variable domain (outside the CDR3, taken from reference TRBV14 and TRBJ2-3): EAGVTQFPSHSVIEKGQTVTLRCDPISGHDNLYWYRRVMGKEIKFLLHFVKESKQDESGMPNNRFLAERTGGTYSTLKVQPAELEDSGVYFCASSLRAGKPTDTQYFGPGTRLTVL.

This clonotype came up many times. The chain recombines TRBV10-3 with TRBJ1-5, with 8 bases lining up with TRBD1. This CDR3 is built from 16 residues. Unmatched junction bases numbered 9, after V lost 2 bases and J lost 6 bases. The germline V gene encodes CDR1 ENHRY and CDR2 SYGVKD. CDR3 DNA: TGTGCCATCAGTGAGCAGGGGGCGATGGTAAGTCAGCCCCAGCATTTT. It is translated as CAISEQGAMVSQPQHF.

This clonotype came up a few times. The gene calls are TRBV19 and TRBJ1-5; D remains unclear. Trimming took off 1 base at V and 5 bases at J, with 6 bases between the two ends. The CDR3 length is 13 residues. Germline V CDR1 and CDR2: LNHDA, SQIVND (reference sequence). The chain's CDR3 is CASSIGSDQPQHF. The CDR3 DNA follows: TGTGCCAGTAGTATAGGAAGCGATCAGCCCCAGCATTTT.

The CDR3 DNA reads TGTGCCAGCAGCGACCCCCACCCATCAAAACAACAGGGGGCCTCGCCTAGTGGGCAGTACTTC. Amino acid sequence: CASSDPHPSKQQGASPSGQYF. The chain uses TRBV9 and TRBJ2-7, with 9 nucleotides matching TRBD1. The CDR3 loop spans 21 amino acids. Germline lookup yields CDR1 SGDLS and CDR2 YYNGEE. The V segment lost 3 bases and the J segment 9 bases; nucleotides outside the gene matches: 31.

This clonotype was counted at least ten times. The CDR3, as DNA: TGTGCCAGCAGTTTGGTAGGACAGAACTACGAGCAGTACTTC. Protein product: CASSLVGQNYEQYF. V is TRBV28 and J is TRBJ2-7; maybe TRBD1 (6 bases). CDR3 length equals 14 residues. V was shortened by 3 bases and J by 3 bases, with 12 bases between the two germline ends. Per germline, CDR1 MDHEN and CDR2 SYDVKM.

This clonotype was seen repeatedly, ten times or more. The chain couples TRBV28 to TRBJ2-3; the D call may be TRBD1 or TRBD2 (5 bases each). The ends were cut back, 2 bases at V and 2 bases at J, with 14 bases in the middle. From germline, CDR1 is MDHEN and CDR2 SYDVKM. The CDR3 length is 16 residues. The DNA for the CDR3 is TGTGCCAGCAGTTTAGCGGGTAGAGGACACACAGATACGCAGTATTTT. It is translated as CASSLAGRGHTDTQYF.

This clonotype occurred many times. The chain carries TRBV7-9 and TRBJ2-3; 11 bases align to TRBD1. Unmatched junction bases numbered 10, after V lost 4 bases and J lost 7 bases. CDR1 is SEHNR, CDR2 FQNEAQ, per germline (reference sequence). The CDR3 consists of 16 residues. CDR3 in amino acids: CASSSSGTGGSYTQYF. The CDR3 DNA follows: TGTGCCAGCAGCTCGTCCGGGACAGGGGGATCGTATACGCAGTATTTT. Full variable domain (remainder filled in from reference TRBV7-9 and TRBJ2-3): DTGVSQNPRHKITKRGQNVTFRCDPISEHNRLYWYRQTLGQGPEFLTYFQNEAQLEKSRLLSDRFSAERPKGSFSTLEIQRTEQGDSAMYLCASSSSGTGGSYTQYFGPGTRLTVL.

This clonotype was picked up a small number of times. The V call is TRBV20-1, the J call TRBJ1-5; 7 nucleotides agree with TRBD1. The length of the CDR3 is 13 residues. Losses at the gene ends were 4 bases for V and 5 bases for J; bases not matched to a gene: 5. CDR1 is DFQATT, CDR2 SNEGSKA, per germline (reference sequence). The CDR3, as DNA: TGCAGTGCTACGACAGGGAGGGATCAGCCCCAGCATTTT. Protein: CSATTGRDQPQHF.

This clonotype came up many times. The chain recombines TRBV14 with TRBJ2-3; no clear D. CDR1 and CDR2 from the germline V gene are SGHDN and FVKESK. This CDR3 region has 14 residues. V gave up 4 bases and J gave up 4 bases, with 12 bases separating them. This chain's CDR3 is CASSRTISPDTQYF. The CDR3, as DNA: TGTGCCAGCAGCCGGACGATCTCGCCAGATACGCAGTATTTT.

The chain recombines TRBV20-1 with TRBJ1-1; TRBD1 is a possible D gene (5 bases). The germline gives CDR1 DFQATT, CDR2 SNEGSKA (reference sequence). The CDR3 spans 12 residues. V lost 6 bases, J lost 3 bases, and 11 bases lay in between. Written as DNA, the CDR3 is TGCAGTGCCCGACCCAGGGACACTGAAGCTTTCTTT. It encodes CSARPRDTEAFF.

This chain uses TRBV20-1 with TRBJ2-3; D call uncertain. This CDR3 comprises 12 residues. Looked up from germline, CDR1 is DFQATT and CDR2 is SNEGSKA (reference sequence). Between the trimmed V and J ends, which lost 0 bases and 4 bases, there was a span of 5 bases. This CDR3 reads CSARDHPDTQYF. CDR3 nucleotide sequence: TGCAGTGCTAGAGATCACCCAGATACGCAGTATTTT.

There are many counts of this clonotype. The chain employs TRBV11-2 and TRBJ2-7; the D gene is possibly TRBD2 (6 bases). The V gene's germline CDR1 is SGHAT and CDR2 FQNNGV. Trimming shortened V by 6 bases and J by 6 bases, and 15 bases separated the two germline ends. The CDR3 has 13 amino acids. In DNA form, the CDR3 reads TGTGCCAGCAGTCTCCGGCTAGCGAGCGAGCAGTACTTC. Protein: CASSLRLASEQYF.

This clonotype has just a few counts. The V and J genes are TRBV19 and TRBJ2-5; D is ambiguous. V was clipped by 1 base and J by 2 bases, with 5 bases between them. The CDR3 is 13 residues long. CDR1 and CDR2 (germline): LNHDA, SQIVND (reference sequence). CDR3: CASSIGVQETQYF. CDR3 bases: TGTGCCAGTAGTATAGGGGTACAAGAGACCCAGTACTTC.

Many counts were recorded for this clonotype. CDR3 DNA sequence: TGCAGTGCCCTGAGCGTAGGTAGCGGACTCACCGGGGAGCTGTTTTTT. It encodes CSALSVGSGLTGELFF. J is TRBJ2-2 and V is TRBV20-1; tentatively, D is TRBD2 (6 bases). Trimming left V 6 bases short and J 4 bases short, with 21 bases between. The germline gives CDR1 DFQATT, CDR2 SNEGSKA (reference sequence). The CDR3 has 16 residues.

This clonotype was seen at least ten times. This chain uses TRBV24-1 with TRBJ2-1; possible D gene TRBD1, 5 bases. This CDR3 has 15 amino acids. Germline lookup yields CDR1 KGHDR and CDR2 SFDVKD. The V and J ends lost 0 bases and 4 bases respectively, with 9 bases between them. The CDR3 DNA is TGTGCCACCAGTGATTTGTCGACAGCATACAATGAGCAGTTCTTC. Translation: CATSDLSTAYNEQFF.

V and J are TRBV3-1 and TRBJ2-2; 11 nucleotides align to TRBD2. The trim removed 5 bases at V and 6 bases at J, leaving 5 bases unmatched. CDR1 is LGHDT, CDR2 YNNKEL, per germline (reference sequence). The CDR3 spans 15 residues. The CDR3 loop is CASSLAGGSPGELFF. CDR3 DNA sequence: TGTGCCAGCAGCTTAGCGGGAGGGTCCCCCGGGGAGCTGTTTTTT.

This clonotype was seen many times. The gene calls are TRBV11-1 and TRBJ2-1, with D hard to call. Germline loops: CDR1 SGHAT, CDR2 FQDESV (reference sequence). Trimming stripped 1 base from V and 7 bases from J, with 14 bases between. The CDR3 length is 15 residues. The DNA of the CDR3 is TGTGCCAGCAGCTTAGGAAGGCGGCAGACAAATGAGCAGTTCTTC. Protein sequence: CASSLGRRQTNEQFF.

This clonotype was found once. The rearrangement uses TRBV7-2 and TRBJ2-3, with D perhaps matching TRBD2 (7 bases). V dropped 2 bases and J dropped 6 bases, with 15 bases sitting between them. CDR1 is SGHTA, CDR2 FQGNSA, per germline. This CDR3 region has 15 residues. CDR3 in amino acids: CASSLRGGAGDTQYF. DNA for the CDR3: TGTGCCAGCAGCTTAAGAGGGGGGGCGGGGGATACGCAGTATTTT.

This clonotype was seen repeatedly, ten times or more. This chain uses TRBV19 with TRBJ2-5; D not certain. V lost 3 bases and J 4 bases, leaving 6 bases between the germline ends. Germline lookup yields CDR1 LNHDA and CDR2 SQIVND (reference sequence). The CDR3 length is 12 residues. CDR3 loop: CASSIEGETQYF. The DNA of the CDR3 is TGTGCCAGTAGTATCGAAGGAGAGACCCAGTACTTC.

This clonotype was counted many times. The chain has TRBV5-1 and TRBJ2-3; 11 positions match TRBD2. The CDR3 contains 17 residues. With 4 bases clipped from V and 3 bases from J, the junction kept 10 bases outside the gene matches. Germline loops: CDR1 SGHRS, CDR2 YFSETQ. The CDR3 region is CASSGGVAGGPTDTQYF. The CDR3 DNA sequence: TGCGCCAGCAGCGGGGGCGTAGCGGGAGGGCCTACAGATACGCAGTATTTT.

This clonotype was seen at least ten times. This chain links TRBV7-8 with TRBJ2-1, with 13 bases aligning to TRBD2. Per the germline V gene, CDR1 is SGHVS and CDR2 is FQNEAQ. There are 14 residues in the CDR3. Losses at the gene ends were 6 bases for V and 9 bases for J; bases not matched to a gene: 5. CDR3 in DNA: TGTGCCAGCAGACTAGCGGGGGGGTATCTTGAGCAGTTCTTC. This codes for CASRLAGGYLEQFF. Full variable domain (outside the CDR3, taken from reference TRBV7-8 and TRBJ2-1): GAGVSQSPRYKVAKRGQDVALRCDPISGHVSLFWYQQALGQGPEFLTYFQNEAQLDKSGLPSDRFFAERPEGSVSTLKIQRTQQEDSAVYLCASRLAGGYLEQFFGPGTRLTVL.